This TCR beta chain was profiled in a study of CD8+ T cells in alopecia areata. At the level of the study: Patients given treatment had severity scored by the percentage of scalp area affected. Study conclusions and caveats: There were many expanded lesional clones persisting in scalp and blood during tofacitinib.

Reverse transcription of extracted RNA yielded cDNA, which provided the sequencing template. The method was immunoSEQ multiplex PCR; TCRdb's version includes in-frame clones alone and lacks a portion of them. The sample includes 110,000 to 150,000 clones, roughly 54% of them seen just once. The CDR3 has 13 residues. V lost 6 bases, J lost 1 base, and 9 bases lay in between. CDR1 is LNHDA, CDR2 SQIVND, per germline (reference sequence). Documented treatment: oral pan-JAK inhibitor, 5-10 mg twice daily. This clone occurred a few times. The target antigen is unknown. This receptor was taken from a human donor with alopecia areata. The source material was CD8+ T cells sorted from blood, sampled at week 4, from a patient treated with tofacitinib. This rearrangement joins TRBV19 to TRBJ1-1; D is ambiguous. CDR3 nucleotides: TGTGCCAGTAGCCAGTGGACGAACACTGAAGCTTTCTTT. Protein product: CASSQWTNTEAFF.